This T cell receptor beta chain was recovered during a study of control samples from healthy donors and cancer patients. Here immunoSEQ multiplex PCR was the method, and the copy in TCRdb shows in-frame clones only, minus some. The data hold roughly 120,000 clones, with about 93% observed a single time. Germline values: CDR1 SGHDN, CDR2 FVKESK. The CDR3 loop spans 15 amino acids. Trimming left V 2 bases short and J 5 bases short, with 12 bases between. The TCR comes from a middle-aged man with head and neck cancer. Sequenced material: PBMCs. This chain joins TRBV14 and TRBJ2-2; a possible D gene is TRBD1 (7 bases). CDR3 bases: TGTGCCAGCAGCCAAATCCCAGGGGGGACCGGGGAGCTGTTTTTT. Translation: CASSQIPGGTGELFF.